These T cell receptor beta chains were read from a single sample in a study of T cells in Graves' hyperthyroidism and ophthalmopathy. TCRdb itself ran the multiplex PCR reads through MiXCR, one entry per CDR3 protein. The repertoire holds more than 300,000 distinct CDR3 sequences, with about 14% as singletons. Sequencing was performed on blood. These receptors originate from a woman in her 30s with Graves' ophthalmopathy. The CDR3 runs from the conserved cysteine through the conserved F or W. Fields, in order: V gene, CDR3 length, J gene, CDR3 protein.

>TRBV9|16|TRBJ2-4
CASSPALVGAKNIQYF
>TRBV30|14|TRBJ2-7
CAWSETGISYEQYF
>TRBV5-5|11|TRBJ2-7
CASSPSYAQYF
>TRBV20-1|12|TRBJ1-2
CSAGEEFNGYTF
>TRBV9|15|TRBJ1-5
CASSLTGANNQPQHF
>TRBV11-2|13|TRBJ2-4
CASSRYGENIQYF
>TRBV11-1|15|TRBJ2-3
CASSATVASTDTQYF
>TRBV3-1|15|TRBJ1-1
CASSQRRHQNTEAFF
>TRBV5-1|15|TRBJ1-1
CASSLGQGRGTEAFF
>TRBV20-1|17|TRBJ2-5
CSANPLLSGGAGETQYF
>TRBV19|14|TRBJ1-2
CATSPPSVSYGYTF
>TRBV28|19|TRBJ2-5
CASSERMGRGGGHQETQYF
>TRBV3-1|12|TRBJ1-4
CASRRGMEKLFF
>TRBV6-1|15|TRBJ2-7
CASSDLRDRGHEQYF
>TRBV15|16|TRBJ1-5
CATSRDSRGSGQPQHF
>TRBV5-6|14|TRBJ2-7
CASSPAGGFYEQYF
>TRBV24-1|13|TRBJ1-6
CAVQRVLNSPLHF
>TRBV30|12|TRBJ1-3
CARVGSGNTIYF
>TRBV12-3/TRBV12-4|14|TRBJ2-1
CASSFAGGHNEQFF
>TRBV28|15|TRBJ1-1
CASRWTPPGNTEAFF
>TRBV7-2|18|TRBJ2-3
CASSLALAGVLKGDTQYF
>TRBV6-1|14|TRBJ2-1
CASGGQADYNEQFF
>TRBV2|16|TRBJ1-6
CASSPQGSTYNSPLHF
>TRBV6-5|18|TRBJ2-6
CASSYSGRRISGANVLTF
>TRBV7-9|14|TRBJ2-5
CASSRDRGFETQYF
>TRBV4-1|15|TRBJ2-2
CASSQGWQGEGELFF
>TRBV7-2|16|TRBJ2-5
CASSLEGGGVRETQYF
>TRBV6-1|13|TRBJ2-3
CASKGLGTDTQYF
>TRBV18|14|TRBJ1-1
CASSPTALNTEAFF
>TRBV30|11|TRBJ2-1
CAWTLAELQFF
>TRBV7-2|15|TRBJ1-1
CASSPGTGVNTEAFF
>TRBV11-2|11|TRBJ2-3
CASSRTDTQYF
>TRBV7-8|15|TRBJ2-3
CASSQTDTSTDTQYF
>TRBV2|14|TRBJ1-3
CASSGRSSGNTIYF
>TRBV9|20|TRBJ2-3
CASSSHPEWMGDRGPDTQYF